This T cell receptor (beta chain) emerged from a study of T-cell reconstitution after alpha-beta-depleted transplantation in children. Ten or more counts support this clonotype. Preparation of the TCRbeta library involved a method that used unique molecular identifiers. TCRdb processed the PCR reads anew with MiXCR; each CDR3 protein has one entry. The sample carries about 340,000 distinct CDR3 sequences, about 14% recorded once. The specimen was PBMCs, collected from the stem cell graft. The TCR comes from a human donor who donated a stem cell graft to a child with Fanconi anemia.

The CDR3 DNA reads as TGTGCCAGCAGTTACGCCCTTTCCTACGAGCAGTACTTC. Translating it yields CASSYALSYEQYF. The rearrangement links TRBV6-2 or TRBV6-3 to TRBJ2-7; D is ambiguous. CDR1 and CDR2 from the germline V gene are MNHEY and SVGEGT. Trimming removed 2 bases at V and 1 base at J, with 6 bases between. The CDR3 runs to 13 residues.